The 3 T cell receptor beta chains given below trace back to one sample, sequenced in a study of post-analysis software for immune sequencing data. Whole-study findings and limits: Among a handful of TRBV segments more frequent in patients than controls were TRBV5-6, TRBV5-1 and TRBV20-1.

Researchers reported that TCR beta cDNA libraries carried unique molecular identifiers. TCRdb reprocessed the PCR reads via MiXCR and lists one record per CDR3 protein. In the table there are 500,000 to 600,000 distinct CDR3 sequences, about 40% of which are singletons. Antigens for these TCRs are unknown. Sequenced sample: blood. These receptors all stem from a girl aged 10 to 17 with multiple sclerosis.

This clonotype turned up a few times. The chain couples TRBV20-1 to TRBJ2-7; D is unclear. V shed 3 bases and J shed 0 bases, with 6 bases lying between them. The germline gives CDR1 DFQATT, CDR2 SNEGSKA (reference sequence). The CDR3 sequence is 12 residues long. The CDR3 is CSASPSSYEQYF. As DNA, the CDR3 is TGCAGTGCTAGTCCGAGCTCCTACGAGCAGTACTTC.

Only a few counts were recorded for this clonotype. The V and J genes are TRBV7-2 and TRBJ1-2; 8 nucleotides agree with TRBD1. Germline V CDR1 and CDR2: SGHTA, FQGNSA. V lost 5 bases and J lost 7; bases outside the gene matches: 9. The CDR3 runs 14 residues. The chain's CDR3 is CASSVQGAQGGYTF. The CDR3 coding sequence is TGTGCCAGCAGCGTTCAGGGGGCCCAGGGTGGCTACACCTTC.

This chain joins TRBV10-3 and TRBJ1-1; tentatively, D is TRBD1 (6 bases). Germline CDR1 reads ENHRY; CDR2 reads SYGVKD. The CDR3 length is 18 residues. V lost 2 bases, J lost 1 base, and 20 bases lay in between. CDR3 sequence: CAISEPSLRDRPNTEAFF. The DNA for the CDR3 is TGTGCCATCAGTGAGCCGAGTCTCAGAGACAGGCCGAACACTGAAGCTTTCTTT.